This T cell receptor beta chain was documented in a study of monozygotic twins with inflammatory bowel disease. TCRdb re-called the 5' RACE reads; every CDR3 protein appears as one record, without DNA. Recorded for this sample: approximately 340,000 distinct CDR3 sequences. From germline, CDR1 is SGHRS and CDR2 YFSETQ. The CDR3 runs to 13 residues. The TCR was taken from a human donor with ulcerative colitis or Crohn's disease, or a healthy co-twin of an affected twin (not recorded which). The sequenced material came from blood. The V gene is TRBV5-1, the J gene TRBJ2-7. The CDR3: CASSVDLSYEQYF.